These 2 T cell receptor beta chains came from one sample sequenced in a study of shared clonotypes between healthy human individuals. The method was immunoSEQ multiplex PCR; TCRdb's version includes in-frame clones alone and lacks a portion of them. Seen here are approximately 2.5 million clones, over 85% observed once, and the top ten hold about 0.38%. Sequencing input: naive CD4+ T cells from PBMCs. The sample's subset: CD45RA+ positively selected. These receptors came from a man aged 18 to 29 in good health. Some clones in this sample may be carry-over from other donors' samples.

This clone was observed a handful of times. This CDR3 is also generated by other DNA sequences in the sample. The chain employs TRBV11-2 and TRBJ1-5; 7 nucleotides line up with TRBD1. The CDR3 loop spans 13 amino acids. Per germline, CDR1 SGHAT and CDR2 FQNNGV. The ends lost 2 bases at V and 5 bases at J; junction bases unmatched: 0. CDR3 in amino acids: CASSLQGDQPQHF. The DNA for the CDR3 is TGTGCCAGCAGCTTACAGGGGGATCAGCCCCAGCATTTT.

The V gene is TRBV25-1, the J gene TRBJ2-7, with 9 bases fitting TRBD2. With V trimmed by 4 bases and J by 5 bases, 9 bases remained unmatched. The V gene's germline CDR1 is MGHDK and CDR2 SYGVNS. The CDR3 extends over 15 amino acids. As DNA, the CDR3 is TGTGCCAGCAGTGCAGCGGGGAGCGGGAGGAACGAGCAGTACTTC. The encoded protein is CASSAAGSGRNEQYF.